The 9 T cell receptor beta chains below come from one sample, sequenced in a study of technical replicates of blood from a few donors. Profiled with immunoSEQ multiplex PCR; TCRdb holds only in-frame clones, not every one. This table holds roughly 70,000 clones, approximately 97% found once. What was sequenced was T cells isolated from PBMCs. The receptors here all came from a human donor in good health.

This rearrangement joins TRBV5-4 to TRBJ2-7; 10 bases map to TRBD2. Germline V CDR1 and CDR2: SGHNT, YYREEE (reference sequence). V trimming: 2 bases; J trimming: 4 bases; junction bases outside the gene matches: 6. The length of the CDR3 is 15 residues. CDR3 bases: TGTGCCAGCAGCTTTCCCAGCGGGAGGGGGTACGAGCAGTACTTC. It yields the protein CASSFPSGRGYEQYF.

This chain uses TRBV11-3 with TRBJ2-5; possibly TRBD1 for D (6 bases). The V gene's germline CDR1 is SGHNT and CDR2 YENEEA. Deletions cut 4 bases from V and 2 bases from J, with 14 bases between. The CDR3 runs to 15 residues. The CDR3 DNA follows: TGTGCCAGCAGCTCAACAGGGAAATCACAAGAGACCCAGTACTTC. It encodes CASSSTGKSQETQYF.

The chain links TRBV7-9 to TRBJ1-3; weak D call: TRBD1 (6 bases). With 2 bases removed from V and 2 bases from J, the gap between germline ends came to 13 bases. Germline V gives CDR1 SEHNR, CDR2 FQNEAQ (reference sequence). The CDR3 extends over 16 amino acids. The CDR3 DNA reads as TGTGCCAGCAGCTTATCAGGGGCCGATACTGGAAACACCATATATTTT. Translation gives CASSLSGADTGNTIYF.

V usage is TRBV2 and J usage is TRBJ1-2, with TRBD1 identical over 7 bases. Looked up from germline, CDR1 is SNHLY and CDR2 is FYNNEI. This CDR3 has 11 amino acids. Trimming at V came to 8 bases and at J to 6 bases, leaving 3 bases not matched to a gene. The CDR3 DNA follows: TGTGCCAGCCAACAGGGGAATGGCTACACCTTC. Encoded protein: CASQQGNGYTF.

This clone was detected only a few times. The V and J genes are TRBV4-1 and TRBJ1-1; the match to TRBD1 covers 9 bases. The CDR3 runs to 14 residues. Germline trimming cut 6 bases from V and 2 bases from J; bases unmatched to any gene: 4. CDR1 and CDR2 from the germline V gene are MGHRA and YSYEKL. DNA for the CDR3: TGCGCCAGCAGACGGACAGGGGATAACACTGAAGCTTTCTTT. Translation: CASRRTGDNTEAFF.

The rearrangement links TRBV6-6 to TRBJ2-3, with D perhaps TRBD2 (6 bases). The V gene lost 4 bases and the J gene lost 5 bases, with 13 bases spanning the gap. This CDR3 has 14 residues. Germline CDR1 MNHNY, CDR2 SVGAGI (reference sequence). CDR3 residues: CASSFGSEGDTQYF. The CDR3 DNA reads TGTGCCAGCAGTTTCGGGAGTGAGGGAGATACGCAGTATTTT.

This rearrangement joins TRBV6-5 to TRBJ2-1, with a tentative D call TRBD2 (6 bases). The CDR3 length is 11 residues. With 4 bases removed from V and 10 bases from J, the gap between germline ends came to 8 bases. Germline V gene lookup returns CDR1 MNHEY and CDR2 SVGAGI. This chain's CDR3 is CASSWGLEQFF. DNA for the CDR3: TGTGCCAGCAGTTGGGGACTGGAGCAGTTCTTC.

The chain employs TRBV29-1 and TRBJ2-7, with TRBD1 as a possible D gene (5 bases). Trimming took off 1 base at V and 0 bases at J, with 7 bases between the two ends. CDR1 SQVTM and CDR2 ANQGSEA come from the germline V gene. CDR3 length: 13 amino acids. The CDR3 loop reads CSVEGGRSYEQYF. The CDR3 DNA reads TGCAGCGTTGAAGGGGGCCGCTCCTACGAGCAGTACTTC.

This clone was recorded only once. The CDR3 nucleotides are TGTGCCAGTAGTTCACCGGGACAGGGGGGGAAAGAGACCCAGTACTTC. This encodes CASSSPGQGGKETQYF. The chain uses TRBV19 and TRBJ2-5; 11 bases agree with TRBD1. In germline, CDR1 is LNHDA, CDR2 SQIVND (reference sequence). The CDR3 sequence is 16 residues long. J lost 3 bases, V lost 5 bases, and 8 bases had no gene match.